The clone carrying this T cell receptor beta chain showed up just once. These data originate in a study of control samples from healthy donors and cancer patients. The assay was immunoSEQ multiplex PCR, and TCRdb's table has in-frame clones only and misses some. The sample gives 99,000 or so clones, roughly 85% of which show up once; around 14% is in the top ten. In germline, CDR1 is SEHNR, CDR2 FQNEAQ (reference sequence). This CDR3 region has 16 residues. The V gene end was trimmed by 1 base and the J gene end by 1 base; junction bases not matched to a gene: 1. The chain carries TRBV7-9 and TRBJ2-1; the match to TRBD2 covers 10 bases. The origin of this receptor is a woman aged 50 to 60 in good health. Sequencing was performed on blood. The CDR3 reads CASSLGTSGSYNEQFF. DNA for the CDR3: TGTGCCAGCAGCTTAGGGACTAGCGGTTCCTACAATGAGCAGTTCTTC.